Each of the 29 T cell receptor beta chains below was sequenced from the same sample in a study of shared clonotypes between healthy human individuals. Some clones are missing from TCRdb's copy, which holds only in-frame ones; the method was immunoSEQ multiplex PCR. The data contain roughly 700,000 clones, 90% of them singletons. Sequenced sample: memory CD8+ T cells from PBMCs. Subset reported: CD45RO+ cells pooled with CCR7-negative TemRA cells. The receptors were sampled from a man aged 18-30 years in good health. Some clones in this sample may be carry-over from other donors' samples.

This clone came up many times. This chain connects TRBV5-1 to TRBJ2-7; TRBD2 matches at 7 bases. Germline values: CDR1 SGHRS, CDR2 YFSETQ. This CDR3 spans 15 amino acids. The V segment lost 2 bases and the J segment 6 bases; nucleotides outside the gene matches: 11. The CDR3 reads CASSLSGAGLSEQYF. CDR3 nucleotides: TGCGCCAGCAGCTTAAGCGGGGCGGGCCTTTCCGAGCAGTACTTC.

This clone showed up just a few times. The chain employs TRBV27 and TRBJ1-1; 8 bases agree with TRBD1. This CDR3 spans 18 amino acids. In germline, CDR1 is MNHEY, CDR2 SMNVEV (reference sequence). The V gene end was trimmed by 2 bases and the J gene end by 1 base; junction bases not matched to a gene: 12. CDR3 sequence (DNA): TGTGCCAGCAGTTTAAGGGAATGGCAGGGGGCAGGGAACACTGAAGCTTTCTTT. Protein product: CASSLREWQGAGNTEAFF.

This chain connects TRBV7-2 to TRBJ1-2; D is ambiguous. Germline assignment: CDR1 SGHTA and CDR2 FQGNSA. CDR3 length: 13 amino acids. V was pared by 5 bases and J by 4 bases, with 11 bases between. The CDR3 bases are TGTGCCAGCAGCGTAAACCCTCCCTATGGCTACACCTTC. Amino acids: CASSVNPPYGYTF.

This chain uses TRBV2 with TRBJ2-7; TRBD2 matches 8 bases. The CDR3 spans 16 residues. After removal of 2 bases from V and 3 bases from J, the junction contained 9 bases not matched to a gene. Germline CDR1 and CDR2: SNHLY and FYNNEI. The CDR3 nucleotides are TGTGCCAGCAGTGAATGGGGTAGCGGGAACATCTACGAGCAGTACTTC. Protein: CASSEWGSGNIYEQYF.

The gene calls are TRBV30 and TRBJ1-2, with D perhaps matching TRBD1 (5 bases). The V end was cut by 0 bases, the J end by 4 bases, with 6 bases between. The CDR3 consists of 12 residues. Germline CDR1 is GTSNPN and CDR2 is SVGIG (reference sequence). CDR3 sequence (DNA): TGTGCCTGGAGTGTACAGGTCTATGGCTACACCTTC. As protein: CAWSVQVYGYTF.

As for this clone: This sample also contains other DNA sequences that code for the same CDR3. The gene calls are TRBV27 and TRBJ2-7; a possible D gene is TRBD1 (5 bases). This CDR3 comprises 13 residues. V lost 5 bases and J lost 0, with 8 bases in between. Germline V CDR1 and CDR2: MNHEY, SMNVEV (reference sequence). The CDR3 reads CASSPGRSYEQYF. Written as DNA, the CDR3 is TGTGCCAGCAGTCCAGGGCGCTCCTACGAGCAGTACTTC.

The CDR3 DNA reads TGTGCCAGCAGGGGCAGATCCTACGAGCAGTACTTC. Protein: CASRGRSYEQYF. The chain joins TRBV2 to TRBJ2-7; D unclear. This CDR3 contains 12 residues. The germline V gene encodes CDR1 SNHLY and CDR2 FYNNEI. Trimming removed 6 bases at V and 1 base at J, with 7 bases between.

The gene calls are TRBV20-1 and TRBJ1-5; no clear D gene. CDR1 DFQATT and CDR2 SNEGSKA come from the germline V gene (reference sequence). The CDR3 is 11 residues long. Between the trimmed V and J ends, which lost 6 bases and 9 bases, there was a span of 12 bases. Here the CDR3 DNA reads TGCAGTGCAACACCGTTAGGGCCCCAGCATTTT. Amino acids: CSATPLGPQHF.

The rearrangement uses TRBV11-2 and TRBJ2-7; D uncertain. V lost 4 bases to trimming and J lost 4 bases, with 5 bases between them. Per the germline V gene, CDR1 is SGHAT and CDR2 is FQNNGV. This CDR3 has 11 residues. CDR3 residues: CASSSAYEQYF. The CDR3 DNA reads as TGTGCCAGCAGCTCAGCTTACGAGCAGTACTTC.

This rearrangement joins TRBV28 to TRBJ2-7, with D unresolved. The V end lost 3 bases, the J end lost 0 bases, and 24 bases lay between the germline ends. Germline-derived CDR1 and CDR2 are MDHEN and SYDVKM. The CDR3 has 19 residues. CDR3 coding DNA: TGTGCCAGCAGTTTTGCTCTAGAGGCCTCTCTTTTTAGCTCCTACGAGCAGTACTTC. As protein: CASSFALEASLFSSYEQYF.

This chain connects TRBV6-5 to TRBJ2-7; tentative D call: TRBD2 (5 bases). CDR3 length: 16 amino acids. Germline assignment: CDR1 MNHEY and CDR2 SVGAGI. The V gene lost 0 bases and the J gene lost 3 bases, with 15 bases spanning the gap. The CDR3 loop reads CASSYSTPRGHYEQYF. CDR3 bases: TGTGCCAGCAGTTACTCGACGCCACGGGGTCACTACGAGCAGTACTTC.

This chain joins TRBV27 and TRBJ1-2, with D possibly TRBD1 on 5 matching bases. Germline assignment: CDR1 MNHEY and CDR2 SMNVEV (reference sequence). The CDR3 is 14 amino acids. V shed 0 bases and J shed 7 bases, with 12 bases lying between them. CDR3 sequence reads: CASSLSGEVGGYTF. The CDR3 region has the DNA TGTGCCAGCAGTTTATCAGGGGAGGTCGGTGGCTACACCTTC.

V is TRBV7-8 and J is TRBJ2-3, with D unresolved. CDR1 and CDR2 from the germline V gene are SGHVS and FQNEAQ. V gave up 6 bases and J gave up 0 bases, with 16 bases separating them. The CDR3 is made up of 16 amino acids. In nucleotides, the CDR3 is TGTGCCAGCAGTCCCCTCCGGACCGCTAGCACAGATACGCAGTATTTT. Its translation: CASSPLRTASTDTQYF.

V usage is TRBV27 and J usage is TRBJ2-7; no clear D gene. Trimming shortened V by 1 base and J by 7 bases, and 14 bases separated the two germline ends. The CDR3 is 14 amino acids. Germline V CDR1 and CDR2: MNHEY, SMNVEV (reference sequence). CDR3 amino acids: CASSLFSSHREQYF. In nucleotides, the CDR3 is TGTGCCAGCAGTTTATTCAGCAGCCATAGGGAGCAGTACTTC.

The CDR3 region has the DNA TGTGCCAGCAGCTTCGACAGGCTTTTTCTGGGCTACACCTTC. It is translated as CASSFDRLFLGYTF. The chain is built from TRBV5-6 and TRBJ1-2; D may be TRBD1 (6 bases). V was pared by 2 bases and J by 8 bases, with 16 bases between. The CDR3 covers 14 residues. Germline loops: CDR1 SGHDT, CDR2 YYEEEE.

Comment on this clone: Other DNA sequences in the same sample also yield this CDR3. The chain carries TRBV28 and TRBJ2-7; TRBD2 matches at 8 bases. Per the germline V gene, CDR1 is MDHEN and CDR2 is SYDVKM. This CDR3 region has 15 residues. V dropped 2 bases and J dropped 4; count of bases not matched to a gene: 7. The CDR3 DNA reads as TGTGCCAGCAGTTTAGGGCTAGCGGGTGGGTACGAGCAGTACTTC. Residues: CASSLGLAGGYEQYF.

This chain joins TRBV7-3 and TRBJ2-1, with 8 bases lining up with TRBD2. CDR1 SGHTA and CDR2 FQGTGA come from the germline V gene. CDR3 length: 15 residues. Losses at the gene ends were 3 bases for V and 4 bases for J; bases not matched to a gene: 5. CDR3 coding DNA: TGTGCCAGCAGCTTCACTAGCGGCGAATACAATGAGCAGTTCTTC. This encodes CASSFTSGEYNEQFF.

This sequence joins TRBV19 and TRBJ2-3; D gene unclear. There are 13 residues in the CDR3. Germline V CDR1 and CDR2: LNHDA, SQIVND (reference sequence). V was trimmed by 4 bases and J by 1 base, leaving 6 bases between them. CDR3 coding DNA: TGTGCCAGTAGTACGTTCGGCACAGATACGCAGTATTTT. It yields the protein CASSTFGTDTQYF.

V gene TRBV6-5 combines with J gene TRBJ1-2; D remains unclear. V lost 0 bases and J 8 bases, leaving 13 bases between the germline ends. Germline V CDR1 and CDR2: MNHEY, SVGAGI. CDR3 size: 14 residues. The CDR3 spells CASSYSEGPRGYTF. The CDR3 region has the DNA TGTGCCAGCAGTTACTCGGAGGGTCCGAGAGGCTACACCTTC.

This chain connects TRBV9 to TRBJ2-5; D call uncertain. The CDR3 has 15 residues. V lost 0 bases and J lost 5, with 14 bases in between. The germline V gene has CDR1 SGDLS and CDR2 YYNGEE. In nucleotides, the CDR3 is TGTGCCAGCAGCGTAGGGGATCTTCTAATGGAGACCCAGTACTTC. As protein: CASSVGDLLMETQYF.

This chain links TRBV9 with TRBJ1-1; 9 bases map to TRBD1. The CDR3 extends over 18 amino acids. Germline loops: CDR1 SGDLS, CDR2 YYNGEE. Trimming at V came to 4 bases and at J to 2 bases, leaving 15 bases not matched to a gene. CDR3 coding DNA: TGTGCCAGCAGCCCACGGACAGGGGTGGGAGGTGGAAACACTGAAGCTTTCTTT. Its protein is CASSPRTGVGGGNTEAFF.

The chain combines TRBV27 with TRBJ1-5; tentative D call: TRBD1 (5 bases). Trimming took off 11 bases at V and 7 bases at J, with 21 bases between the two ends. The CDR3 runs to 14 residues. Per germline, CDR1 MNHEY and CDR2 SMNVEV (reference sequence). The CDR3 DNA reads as TGTGCCGGGGGGGATCCAGGGTTTTCCCAGCCCCAGCATTTT. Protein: CAGGDPGFSQPQHF.

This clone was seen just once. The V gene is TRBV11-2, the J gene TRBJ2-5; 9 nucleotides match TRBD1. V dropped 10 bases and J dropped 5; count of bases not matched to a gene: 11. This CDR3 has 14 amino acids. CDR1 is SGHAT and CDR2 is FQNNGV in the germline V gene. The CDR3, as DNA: TGTGCCATCCAAACACAGGGGGCCCAGGAGACCCAGTACTTC. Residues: CAIQTQGAQETQYF.

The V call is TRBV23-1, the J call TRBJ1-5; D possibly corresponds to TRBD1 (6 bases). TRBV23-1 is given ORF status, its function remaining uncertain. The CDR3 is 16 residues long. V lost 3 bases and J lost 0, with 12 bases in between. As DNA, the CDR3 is TGCGCCAGCAGTCACGCGACAGGATTTAGCAATCAGCCCCAGCATTTT. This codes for CASSHATGFSNQPQHF.

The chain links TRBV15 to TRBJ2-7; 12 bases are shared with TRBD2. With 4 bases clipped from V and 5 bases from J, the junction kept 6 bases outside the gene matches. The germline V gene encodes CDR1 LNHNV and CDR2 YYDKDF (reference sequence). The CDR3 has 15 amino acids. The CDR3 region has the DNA TGTGCCACCAGCACTCTTCTAGCGGGAGGGGACGAGCAGTACTTC. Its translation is CATSTLLAGGDEQYF.

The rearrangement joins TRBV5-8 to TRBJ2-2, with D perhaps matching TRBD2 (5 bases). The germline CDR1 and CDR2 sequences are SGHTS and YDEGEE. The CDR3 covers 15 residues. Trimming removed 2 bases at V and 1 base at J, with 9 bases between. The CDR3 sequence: CASSFGLRNTGELFF. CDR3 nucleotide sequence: TGTGCCAGCAGCTTTGGACTCCGGAACACCGGGGAGCTGTTTTTT. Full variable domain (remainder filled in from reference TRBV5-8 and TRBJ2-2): EAGVTQSPTHLIKTRGQQATLRCSPISGHTSVYWYQQALGLGLQFLLWYDEGEERNRGNFPPRFSGRQFPNYSSELNVNALELEDSALYLCASSFGLRNTGELFFGEGSRLTVL.

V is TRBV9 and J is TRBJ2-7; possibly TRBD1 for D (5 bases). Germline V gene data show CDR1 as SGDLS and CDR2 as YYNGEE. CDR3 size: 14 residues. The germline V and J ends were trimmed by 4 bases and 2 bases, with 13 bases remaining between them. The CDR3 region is CASSQQESTYEQYF. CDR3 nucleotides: TGTGCCAGCAGCCAACAGGAAAGCACCTACGAGCAGTACTTC.

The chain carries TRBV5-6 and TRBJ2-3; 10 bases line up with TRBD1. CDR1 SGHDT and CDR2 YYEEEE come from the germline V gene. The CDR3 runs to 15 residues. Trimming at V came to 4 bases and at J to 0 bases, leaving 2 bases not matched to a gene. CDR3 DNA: TGTGCCAGCAGCATGACAGGGGGCAGCACAGATACGCAGTATTTT. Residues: CASSMTGGSTDTQYF.

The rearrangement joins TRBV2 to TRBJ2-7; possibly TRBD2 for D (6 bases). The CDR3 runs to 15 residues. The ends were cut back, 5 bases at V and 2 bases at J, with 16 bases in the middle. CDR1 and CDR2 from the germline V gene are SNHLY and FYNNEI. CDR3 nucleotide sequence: TGTGCCAGCAGTCCAAGGGGTAGCGGTACCTACGAGCAGTACTTC. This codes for CASSPRGSGTYEQYF.